This T cell receptor beta chain is from a study of graft-versus-host responses after intestinal transplantation. This clone was detected only a few times. What it binds is unknown. Trimming shortened V by 0 bases and J by 0 bases, and 6 bases separated the two germline ends. The CDR3 is made up of 14 amino acids. CDR1 is MNHEY, CDR2 SVGAGI, per germline. Some clones are missing from TCRdb's copy, which holds only in-frame ones; the method was immunoSEQ multiplex PCR. The sample has about 83,000 clones, roughly nine tenths seen once. This TCR was recovered from a human donor who received an intestinal transplant. Sequencing used unstimulated CD4+ T cells sorted from spleen or lymph node cells, obtained before intestinal transplant. V and J are TRBV6-5 and TRBJ2-7; D not certain. This CDR3 is CASSYSLSSYEQYF. Here the CDR3 DNA reads TGTGCCAGCAGTTACTCCCTTAGCTCCTACGAGCAGTACTTC.